The present T cell receptor beta chain was sequenced within a study of blood T cell repertoires in COVID-19. Overall study: Acute and convalescent COVID-19 samples came from the United States, Italy and Spain. Sample material is recorded as cDNA or gDNA derived from T cells, B-cell-depleted T cells, or PBMCs.

This clone was detected a few times. Germline CDR1 and CDR2: SEHNR and FQNEAQ (reference sequence). The CDR3 contains 15 residues. Losses at the gene ends were 5 bases for V and 5 bases for J; bases not matched to a gene: 7. Original processing notes: Nucleated cell counts were estimated from reference gene primer amplification. The repertoire was sequenced with immunoSEQ multiplex PCR; TCRdb's copy has only in-frame clones and lacks some. For V, J and clone size, that table is used; D and trimming come from the DNA. The table includes tens of thousands of clones, around 85% detected once. The clonotype was recovered from a woman older than 75 with acute or convalescent COVID-19. Sequenced input: peripheral blood. V and J are TRBV7-9 and TRBJ2-3; 10 positions match TRBD2. The chain's CDR3 is CASSPAGGPQDTQYF. CDR3 nucleotides: TGTGCCAGCAGCCCAGCGGGAGGGCCTCAAGATACGCAGTATTTT.